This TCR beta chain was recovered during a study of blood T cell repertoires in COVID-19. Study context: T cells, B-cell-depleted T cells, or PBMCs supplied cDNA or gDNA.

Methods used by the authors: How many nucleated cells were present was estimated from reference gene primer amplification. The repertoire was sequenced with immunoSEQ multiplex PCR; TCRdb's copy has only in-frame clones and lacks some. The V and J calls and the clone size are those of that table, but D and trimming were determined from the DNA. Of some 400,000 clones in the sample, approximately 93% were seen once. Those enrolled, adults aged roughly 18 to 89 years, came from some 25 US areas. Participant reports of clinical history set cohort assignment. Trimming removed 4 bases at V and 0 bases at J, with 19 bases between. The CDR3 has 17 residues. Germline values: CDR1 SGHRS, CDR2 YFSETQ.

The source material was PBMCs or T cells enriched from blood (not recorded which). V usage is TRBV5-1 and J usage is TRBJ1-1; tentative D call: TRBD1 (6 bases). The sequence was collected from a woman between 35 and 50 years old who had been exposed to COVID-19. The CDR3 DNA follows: TGCGCCAGCAGCCCACAGAGGACAGCAAGATTGAACACTGAAGCTTTCTTT. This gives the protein CASSPQRTARLNTEAFF.